This TCR beta chain is from a study of Ad26.COV2.S vaccination and SARS-CoV-2 variants. Study context: Intramuscularly, Ad26.COV2.S was given either once or twice, 56 days apart.

Study-wide points: Placebo recipients showed lower spike-specific TCR breadth than vaccinees. Spike-specific responses of CD8+ and CD4+ T cells were reported to display substantial breadth after vaccination. Similar non-spike TCR breadth was seen in vaccine and placebo recipients.

About this clone: No antigen is known for it.

The treatment was: about 20 received Ad26.COV2.S at low or high dose, single or two shots; roughly 5 received placebo; per-sample allocation not given. Day 63 after the first injection of vaccine or placebo was the sampling time. CDR1 and CDR2 from the germline V gene are LNHNV and YYDKDF (reference sequence). This CDR3 is built from 13 residues. Trimming shortened V by 0 bases and J by 6 bases, and 5 bases separated the two germline ends. Data came from immunoSEQ multiplex PCR; TCRdb stores just in-frame clones and leaves some out. The table has about 420,000 clones, roughly 88% seen once. The TCR sequence derives from a person between 18 and 60 years old who received the Ad26.COV2.S COVID-19 vaccine or a placebo. The starting material was peripheral blood, obtained in a trial of Ad26.COV2.S vaccine versus placebo. The V call is TRBV15, the J call TRBJ1-4; D call uncertain. The CDR3 bases are TGTGCCACCAGCAGAGATAGGGATGAAAAACTGTTTTTT. Its translation: CATSRDRDEKLFF.